These T cell receptor beta chains were read from a single sample in a study of CD8+ T cells in alopecia areata. This table comes from immunoSEQ multiplex PCR, and its TCRdb copy is limited to in-frame clones, with some not included. The data show approximately 110,000 clones, with around 53% seen just once and 12% held by the top ten. Source: CD8+ T cells sorted from blood, taken at week 24, from a patient treated with tofacitinib. These receptors all come from a human donor with alopecia areata. Each CDR3 is given with its conserved first and last residue.

j_gene: TRBJ1-5; v_gene: TRBV19; CDR3aa: CASSIRTGGIQPQHF
j_gene: TRBJ2-7; v_gene: TRBV5-1; CDR3aa: CASRGDRSYEQYF
j_gene: TRBJ2-1; v_gene: TRBV7-2; CDR3aa: CASSLSKSYNEQFF
j_gene: TRBJ1-2; v_gene: TRBV5-6; CDR3aa: CASSSHSLGQFYGYTF
j_gene: TRBJ2-1; v_gene: TRBV30; CDR3aa: CAWGLNNEQFF
j_gene: TRBJ2-7; v_gene: TRBV23-1; CDR3aa: CASSSGLHEQYF
j_gene: TRBJ1-1; v_gene: TRBV15; CDR3aa: CATSRVGTEAFF
j_gene: TRBJ2-3; v_gene: TRBV15; CDR3aa: CATSERPDTQYF
j_gene: TRBJ2-6; v_gene: TRBV30; CDR3aa: CACPDRAGANVLTF
j_gene: TRBJ1-5; v_gene: TRBV7-9; CDR3aa: CASSYADSQLSNQPQHF
j_gene: TRBJ1-2; v_gene: TRBV30; CDR3aa: CAWSPLGIGYTF
j_gene: TRBJ1-4; v_gene: TRBV6-5; CDR3aa: CASSETGWEEKLFF
j_gene: TRBJ2-1; v_gene: TRBV7-9; CDR3aa: CASSPPDRGVHEQFF
j_gene: TRBJ1-5; v_gene: TRBV7-1; CDR3aa: CASSSRVGDREFRQVGAVDRPQHF
j_gene: TRBJ1-4; v_gene: TRBV29-1; CDR3aa: CSALTGGSEATNEKLFF
j_gene: TRBJ1-4; v_gene: TRBV9; CDR3aa: CASSVADGINEKLFF
j_gene: TRBJ2-6; v_gene: TRBV30; CDR3aa: CAWSAGSGANVLTF